These 17 T cell receptor beta chains share one sample of origin, sequenced in a study of breast tumors, draining lymph nodes, adjacent tissues. TCRdb fed the multiplex PCR reads into MiXCR, producing one record per CDR3 protein. Of approximately 170,000 distinct CDR3 sequences in the sample, approximately 33% were seen once. Samples came from axillary lymph nodes draining the breast cancer. Sequences were obtained from axillary lymph node tissue. The receptors were gathered from a female donor with breast cancer. Some clones in this sample may be carry-over from other donors' samples.

This clonotype was seen a single time. The chain recombines TRBV11-3 with TRBJ2-1, with D perhaps assigned TRBD1 or TRBD2 (7 bases each). Trimming pared 10 bases from V and 7 bases from J, leaving 41 bases between. Germline-derived CDR1 and CDR2 are SGHNT and YENEEA. The CDR3 loop spans 21 amino acids. The CDR3: CANGIPGQYIPREERTNEQFF. CDR3 in DNA: TGTGCCAACGGTATTCCGGGACAGTATATTCCACGGGAGGAAAGAACGAATGAGCAGTTCTTC.

This clonotype has only a few counts. The CDR3 nucleotides are TGTGCCAGCAGCGGATACGGACAGGGCGGAACTGAAGCTTTCTTT. This codes for CASSGYGQGGTEAFF. The chain links TRBV2 to TRBJ1-1, with 8 bases fitting TRBD1. The V gene end was trimmed by 6 bases and the J gene end by 5 bases; junction bases not matched to a gene: 11. Germline loops: CDR1 SNHLY, CDR2 FYNNEI. This CDR3 is 15 amino acids long.

This clonotype was counted a few times. V is TRBV5-4 and J is TRBJ2-7, with D possibly called TRBD1 or TRBD2 (5 bases each). The V end was cut by 2 bases, the J end by 7 bases, with 19 bases between. CDR1 is SGHNT, CDR2 YYREEE, per germline (reference sequence). The CDR3 extends over 15 amino acids. CDR3 protein: CASSFRGAALDEQYF. CDR3 DNA: TGTGCCAGCAGCTTTCGAGGGGCGGCCTTAGATGAGCAGTACTTC.

This clonotype was detected many times. The chain carries TRBV19 and TRBJ2-7, with a weak D call TRBD1 (5 bases). V was shortened by 4 bases and J by 3 bases, with 10 bases between the two germline ends. The CDR3 is 13 amino acids. Germline lookup yields CDR1 LNHDA and CDR2 SQIVND (reference sequence). CDR3 DNA: TGTGCCAGTAGTAAGGGGCACCTCTACGAGCAGTACTTC. Amino acids: CASSKGHLYEQYF. The variable domain in full, completed from reference TRBV19 and TRBJ2-7, reads DGGITQSPKYLFRKEGQNVTLSCEQNLNHDAMYWYRQDPGQGLRLIYYSQIVNDFQKGDIAEGYSVSREKKESFPLTVTSAQKNPTAFYLCASSKGHLYEQYFGPGTRLTVT.

This clonotype has at least ten counts. The chain couples TRBV10-3 to TRBJ2-3; D is unclear. V lost 0 bases and J 0 bases, leaving 10 bases between the germline ends. There are 16 residues in the CDR3. CDR1 is ENHRY and CDR2 is SYGVKD in the germline V gene. The CDR3 sequence is CAISESYMGSTDTQYF. The CDR3 DNA sequence: TGTGCCATCAGTGAGTCTTACATGGGGAGCACAGATACGCAGTATTTT.

CDR3 nucleotide sequence: TGTGCCAGCAGTCACCTTACCGGGACAACATCCTACGAGCAGTACTTC. It yields the protein CASSHLTGTTSYEQYF. The J gene is TRBJ2-7, the V gene TRBV6-1, with D tentatively TRBD1 (6 bases). V was clipped by 5 bases and J by 1 base, with 18 bases between them. The CDR3 has 16 residues. The V gene's germline CDR1 is MNHNS and CDR2 SASEGT.

The chain couples TRBV2 to TRBJ2-2, with D maybe TRBD2 (5 bases). Trimming took 6 bases from V and 8 from J, leaving 13 bases between them. Germline V CDR1 and CDR2: SNHLY, FYNNEI. This CDR3 is 13 amino acids long. The CDR3 DNA sequence: TGTGCCAGCAGAGGCACGACTACTGGGGAGCTGTTTTTT. Its translation is CASRGTTTGELFF.

This clonotype was observed many times. V and J are TRBV13 and TRBJ2-7; TRBD2 agrees at 8 bases. The V and J ends lost 0 bases and 3 bases, in that order; junction bases with no gene match: 4. Germline assignment: CDR1 PRHDT and CDR2 FYEKMQ (reference sequence). This CDR3 is built from 15 residues. The CDR3 DNA sequence: TGTGCCAGCAGCTTAGGCGTAGCGGGGAACTACGAGCAGTACTTC. Protein sequence: CASSLGVAGNYEQYF.

In its sample, this clonotype was seen once. This may stem from a read error, because a much larger clone lies one nucleotide away. CDR3 bases: TGTGCCAATAGTATCCGGGCCGTGGACTTATATAGCAATCAGCCCCAGCATTTT. This sequence encodes CANSIRAVDLYSNQPQHF. The rearrangement links TRBV19 to TRBJ1-5; no clear D. CDR1 is LNHDA and CDR2 is SQIVND in the germline V gene (reference sequence). The CDR3 is 18 residues long.

This clonotype was seen a handful of times. This rearrangement joins TRBV6-5 to TRBJ2-3; TRBD2 matches at 7 bases. This CDR3 region has 16 residues. Germline V gives CDR1 MNHEY, CDR2 SVGAGI. V gave up 0 bases and J gave up 5 bases; unmatched junction bases: 8. CDR3 amino acids: CASSYSGGRVGDTQYF. CDR3 DNA sequence: TGTGCCAGCAGTTACTCGGGCGGGAGAGTTGGAGATACGCAGTATTTT.

With respect to this clonotype: This may stem from a read error, because a much larger clone lies one nucleotide away. This rearrangement joins TRBV5-4 to TRBJ2-7; 13 bases match TRBD2. The better agreement between TRBJ2-1 and the DNA end casts doubt on the J call. The CDR3 contains 16 residues. The germline CDR1 and CDR2 sequences are SGHNT and YYREEE (reference sequence). The CDR3: CASSSGGLAGEGGQFF. The CDR3 coding sequence is TGTGCCAGCAGCTCGGGTGGACTAGCGGGAGAAGGTGGGCAGTTCTTC.

Worth noting for this clonotype: Given a much more abundant clone one base away, this may be a read error. The chain uses TRBV6-5 and TRBJ1-2, with 9 bases fitting TRBD1. The CDR3 length is 15 residues. The germline V gene encodes CDR1 MNHEY and CDR2 SVGAGI. V lost 4 bases and J lost 7; bases outside the gene matches: 10. CDR3 nucleotide sequence: TGTGCCAGCAGTTCCTCGGGGGGGACAGGGTGTGGCTACACCTTC. Protein: CASSSSGGTGCGYTF.

The chain has TRBV7-9 and TRBJ2-2; 10 nucleotides align to TRBD1. V was clipped by 4 bases and J by 2 bases; unmatched bases: 10. Germline V gene sequence: CDR1 SEHNR, CDR2 FQNEAQ (reference sequence). This CDR3 contains 18 residues. CDR3 bases: TGTGCCAGCAGCTCTACCGACAGGGGGCTTGGAAACACCGGGGAGCTGTTTTTT. Translation: CASSSTDRGLGNTGELFF.

On this clonotype itself: The CDR3 does not end in the conserved phenylalanine or tryptophan, so this is likely a read error. The chain is built from TRBV6-5 and TRBJ1-5; D perhaps matches TRBD1 (6 bases). Germline-derived CDR1 and CDR2 are MNHEY and SVGAGI. Trimming removed 4 bases from V and 4 bases from J, with 8 bases in between. CDR3 size: 13 residues. The DNA of the CDR3 is TGTGCCAGCAGTTTACAGGGAAATCAGCCCCAGCATCTT. This codes for CASSLQGNQPQHL.

This clonotype has at least ten counts. CDR3 sequence: CASSLGGLAGSIRELFF. The CDR3 nucleotides read TGTGCCAGCAGCTTGGGGGGACTAGCGGGATCGATCCGGGAGCTGTTTTTT. The chain carries TRBV5-4 and TRBJ2-2; TRBD2 agrees at 13 bases. Germline CDR1 and CDR2: SGHNT and YYREEE (reference sequence). V was pared by 0 bases and J by 9 bases, with 8 bases of the junction left unmatched. The CDR3 has 17 amino acids. Full variable domain (missing parts from reference TRBV5-4 and TRBJ2-2): ETGVTQSPTHLIKTRGQQVTLRCSSQSGHNTVSWYQQALGQGPQFIFQYYREEENGRGNFPPRFSGLQFPNYSSELNVNALELDDSALYLCASSLGGLAGSIRELFFGEGSRLTVL.

The chain carries TRBV29-1 and TRBJ2-6; weak D call: TRBD2 (5 bases). The CDR3 sequence is 15 residues long. Germline CDR1 SQVTM, CDR2 ANQGSEA. The V end was cut by 7 bases, the J end by 0 bases, with 13 bases between. CDR3 nucleotide sequence: TGCAGCGCCCGAGGGCAGTCCTCTGGGGCCAACGTCCTGACTTTC. As protein: CSARGQSSGANVLTF.

This clonotype was counted at least ten times. The V gene is TRBV7-2, the J gene TRBJ1-3; TRBD1 might be the D (6 bases). V was cut by 1 base and J by 9 bases, with 19 bases left in between. The CDR3 is made up of 16 amino acids. CDR1 and CDR2 (germline): SGHTA, FQGNSA. The CDR3 sequence: CASSLVGGGLVGTIYF. CDR3 in DNA: TGTGCCAGCAGCTTAGTTGGGGGGGGCCTTGTAGGCACCATATATTTT.